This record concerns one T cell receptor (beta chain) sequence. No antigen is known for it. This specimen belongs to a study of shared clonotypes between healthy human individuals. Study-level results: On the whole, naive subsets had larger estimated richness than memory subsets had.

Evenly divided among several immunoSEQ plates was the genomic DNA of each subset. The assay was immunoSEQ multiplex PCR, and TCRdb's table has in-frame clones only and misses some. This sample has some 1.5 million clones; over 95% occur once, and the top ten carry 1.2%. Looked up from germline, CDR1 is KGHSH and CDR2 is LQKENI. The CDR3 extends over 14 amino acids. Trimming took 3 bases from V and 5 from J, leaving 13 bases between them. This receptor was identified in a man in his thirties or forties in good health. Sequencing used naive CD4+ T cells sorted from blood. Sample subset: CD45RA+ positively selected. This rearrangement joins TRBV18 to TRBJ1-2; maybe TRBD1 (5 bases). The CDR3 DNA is TGTGCCAGCTCACCCACGACAGACCTATATGGCTACACCTTC. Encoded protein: CASSPTTDLYGYTF.